This TCR beta chain was sequenced for a study of OX40 agonist ivuxolimab in advanced cancers. General study points: At 0.1 to 3.0 mg/kg, CD4+ and CD8+ blood T cells expanded clonally by week 6.

In germline, CDR1 is SGDLS, CDR2 YYNGEE. The CDR3 consists of 17 residues. Trimming at V came to 0 bases and at J to 2 bases, leaving 7 bases not matched to a gene. As concerns this clone: The target antigen is unknown.

The method was immunoSEQ multiplex PCR; TCRdb's version includes in-frame clones alone and lacks a portion of them. This table holds 40,000 to 50,000 clones, 89% found once. Sequenced material: CD4+ or CD8+ T cells sorted from blood, taken in a trial of the OX40 agonist ivuxolimab. This chain connects TRBV9 to TRBJ2-1; TRBD1 matches 8 bases. This clonotype originated in an adult with an advanced solid tumor such as melanoma, head and neck, liver or kidney cancer. CDR3 sequence reads: CASSVGSGTGTYNEQFF. In nucleotides, the CDR3 is TGTGCCAGCAGCGTAGGGTCCGGGACAGGCACCTACAATGAGCAGTTCTTC.